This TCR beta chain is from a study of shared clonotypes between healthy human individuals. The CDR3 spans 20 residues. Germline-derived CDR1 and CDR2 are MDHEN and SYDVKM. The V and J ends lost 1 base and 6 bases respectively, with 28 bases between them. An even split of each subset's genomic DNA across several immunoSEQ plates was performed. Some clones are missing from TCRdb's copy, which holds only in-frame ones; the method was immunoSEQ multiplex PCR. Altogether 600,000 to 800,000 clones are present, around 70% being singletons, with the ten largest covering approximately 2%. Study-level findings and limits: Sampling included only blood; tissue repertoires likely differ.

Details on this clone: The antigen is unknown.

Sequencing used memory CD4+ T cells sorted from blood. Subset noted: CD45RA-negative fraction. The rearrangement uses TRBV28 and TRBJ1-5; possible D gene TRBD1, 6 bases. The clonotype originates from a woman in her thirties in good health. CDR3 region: CASSLFERGVWLGRGQPQHF. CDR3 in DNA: TGTGCCAGCAGTTTATTTGAGAGGGGGGTGTGGCTGGGCAGGGGTCAGCCCCAGCATTTT. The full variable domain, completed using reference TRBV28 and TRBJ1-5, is DVKVTQSSRYLVKRTGEKVFLECVQDMDHENMFWYRQDPGLGLRLIYFSYDVKMKEKGDIPEGYSVSREKKERFSLILESASTNQTSMYLCASSLFERGVWLGRGQPQHFGDGTRLSIL.